These 23 T cell receptor beta chains share one sample of origin, sequenced in a study of identical twins. TCRdb analysed the 5' RACE reads with MiXCR anew, one entry per CDR3 protein. The table records about 470,000 distinct CDR3 sequences, approximately 24% of them present only once. These records were also assigned to another study, of T cells expressing NK-cell markers.

The sample comprised CD4+ T cells sorted from blood. These receptors were obtained from a woman aged 18-29 years in good health.

The V call is TRBV19, the J call TRBJ1-1; D is unresolved. V shed 0 bases and J shed 7 bases, with 12 bases lying between them. Germline V gene lookup returns CDR1 LNHDA and CDR2 SQIVND (reference sequence). The CDR3 sequence is 14 residues long. The CDR3 spells CASSIDRRALEAFF. The CDR3 nucleotides are TGTGCCAGTAGTATAGATCGGAGGGCCCTTGAAGCTTTCTTT.

The chain has TRBV7-3 and TRBJ2-3, with 13 bases that match TRBD2. Trimming removed 4 bases from V and 3 bases from J; junction bases left unmatched: 7. CDR3 length equals 17 residues. CDR1 and CDR2 (germline): SGHTA, FQGTGA. CDR3 in DNA: TGTGCCAGCAGCTCCCCGACTAGCGGGGGGCCAACAGATACGCAGTATTTT. This encodes CASSSPTSGGPTDTQYF.

This clonotype has a single count. CDR3 in amino acids: CASSLAANEQFF. DNA for the CDR3: TGTGCCAGCAGCTTAGCCGCCAATGAGCAGTTCTTC. The chain has TRBV7-2 and TRBJ2-1; no clear D gene. Germline CDR1 reads SGHTA; CDR2 reads FQGNSA. The CDR3 spans 12 residues. V was cut by 0 bases and J by 6 bases, with 3 bases left in between.

This clonotype has ten or more counts. The chain couples TRBV5-1 to TRBJ2-1; 7 nucleotides agree with TRBD2. J was trimmed by 8 bases and V by 7 bases; bases with no gene match: 15. The CDR3 runs to 15 residues. The V gene's germline CDR1 is SGHRS and CDR2 YFSETQ. The CDR3 region is CASLPGLMVPDEQFF. The CDR3 DNA sequence: TGCGCCAGCTTACCGGGACTAATGGTCCCCGATGAGCAGTTCTTC.

This clonotype was detected a few times. This chain uses TRBV5-1 with TRBJ2-1; 11 bases match TRBD1. The CDR3 is 14 amino acids. Germline CDR1 and CDR2: SGHRS and YFSETQ. With 6 bases clipped from V and 5 bases from J, the junction kept 4 bases outside the gene matches. The CDR3 DNA sequence: TGCGCCAGCACCCTGGGACAGGGGGACAATGAGCAGTTCTTC. It specifies CASTLGQGDNEQFF.

This chain links TRBV4-2 with TRBJ1-6; 9 nucleotides align to TRBD1. CDR3 length: 15 amino acids. Germline CDR1 and CDR2: LGHNA and YNFKEQ. V lost 3 bases to trimming and J lost 5 bases; unmatched junction nucleotides: 2. The CDR3 loop is CASSHRTGDNSPLHF. Written as DNA, the CDR3 is TGTGCCAGCAGCCATCGGACAGGGGATAATTCACCCCTCCACTTT.

This clonotype was detected only a few times. The genes are TRBV24-1 and TRBJ2-7, with D perhaps TRBD1 (5 bases). CDR3 length equals 12 residues. Germline CDR1 is KGHDR and CDR2 is SFDVKD. V was pared by 5 bases and J by 7 bases, with 11 bases between. CDR3 region: CATSGGNGEQYF. The CDR3 DNA follows: TGTGCCACCAGTGGGGGCAATGGAGAGCAGTACTTC.

The chain is built from TRBV20-1 and TRBJ1-6; tentatively, D is TRBD1 (5 bases). The CDR3 spans 14 residues. The V gene's germline CDR1 is DFQATT and CDR2 SNEGSKA (reference sequence). Trimming took 6 bases from V and 7 from J, leaving 16 bases between them. CDR3 in DNA: TGCAGTGCCTCCAGGGAGGGATTGAATTCACCCCTCCACTTT. It yields the protein CSASREGLNSPLHF.

This clonotype was observed a handful of times. The chain combines TRBV12-3 or TRBV12-4 with TRBJ2-7, with 8 positions matching TRBD1. This CDR3 comprises 14 residues. With 7 bases clipped from V and 6 bases from J, the junction kept 11 bases outside the gene matches. The CDR3 spells CASTPTQGAVEQYF. CDR3 sequence (DNA): TGTGCCAGCACTCCTACCCAGGGGGCGGTCGAGCAGTACTTC.

The chain employs TRBV9 and TRBJ1-6; D gene ambiguous. CDR3 length equals 13 residues. The germline V gene encodes CDR1 SGDLS and CDR2 YYNGEE. Trimming cost V 4 bases and J 10 bases, with 12 bases left between them. As DNA, the CDR3 is TGTGCCAGCAGCTTTACCGGGCGCTCACCCCTCCACTTT. Its protein is CASSFTGRSPLHF.

The CDR3: CASTILGGNEQFF. As DNA, the CDR3 is TGTGCCAGTACCATTTTAGGGGGCAATGAGCAGTTCTTC. The J gene is TRBJ2-1, the V gene TRBV19, with D tentatively TRBD1 (6 bases). V lost 7 bases to trimming and J lost 6 bases, with 13 bases between them. The V gene's germline CDR1 is LNHDA and CDR2 SQIVND (reference sequence). This CDR3 comprises 13 residues.

This clonotype was seen a few times. The J gene is TRBJ2-3, the V gene TRBV20-1; D is possibly TRBD2 (6 bases). The ends were cut back, 1 base at V and 0 bases at J, with 14 bases in the middle. Germline V CDR1 and CDR2: DFQATT, SNEGSKA (reference sequence). This CDR3 has 16 amino acids. CDR3: CSARGMLAGSTDTQYF. For the CDR3, the DNA is TGCAGTGCTAGAGGAATGTTGGCGGGAAGCACAGATACGCAGTATTTT.

The chain couples TRBV5-6 to TRBJ1-1; possibly TRBD1 for D (5 bases). Germline CDR1 reads SGHDT; CDR2 reads YYEEEE. Trimming took 1 base from V and 4 from J, leaving 14 bases between them. CDR3 length equals 15 residues. CDR3 sequence reads: CASSLMGGSSTEAFF. The CDR3 nucleotides are TGTGCCAGCAGCTTGATGGGGGGGTCATCCACTGAAGCTTTCTTT.

This clonotype was counted only a few times. V and J are TRBV21-1 and TRBJ2-7. TRBV21-1 is a known pseudogene. This CDR3 is 10 amino acids long. CDR3 in DNA: TGTGCCAGCAGCATGTACGAGCAGTACTTC. Its translation is CASSMYEQYF.

This chain links TRBV15 with TRBJ2-1; D possibly corresponds to TRBD1 (6 bases). The CDR3 has 15 amino acids. CDR1 and CDR2 (germline): LNHNV, YYDKDF (reference sequence). Between the trimmed V and J ends, which lost 0 bases and 8 bases, there was a span of 14 bases. The CDR3 spells CATSREGASLDEQFF. For the CDR3, the DNA is TGTGCCACCAGCAGAGAGGGGGCTAGCCTTGATGAGCAGTTCTTC.

The table lists this clonotype with many counts. This rearrangement joins TRBV29-1 to TRBJ2-5; D not certain. This CDR3 region has 11 residues. V lost 4 bases to trimming and J lost 6 bases, with 9 bases between them. Germline CDR1 reads SQVTM; CDR2 reads ANQGSEA. The CDR3 spells CSVGVSKTQYF. CDR3 in DNA: TGCAGCGTTGGAGTATCGAAGACCCAGTACTTC.

The CDR3 sequence: CASSAGNRGYEQYF. The CDR3 DNA reads TGTGCCAGCAGTGCCGGGAACAGGGGCTACGAGCAGTACTTC. The V and J genes are TRBV2 and TRBJ2-7, with 7 bases identical to TRBD1. V dropped 4 bases and J dropped 3; count of bases not matched to a gene: 6. The CDR3 is 14 residues long. Germline V gene lookup returns CDR1 SNHLY and CDR2 FYNNEI.

The V gene is TRBV5-1, the J gene TRBJ2-3, with D tentatively TRBD2 (6 bases). With 0 bases removed from V and 5 bases from J, the gap between germline ends came to 10 bases. From germline, CDR1 is SGHRS and CDR2 YFSETQ. CDR3 length: 14 residues. The CDR3: CASSLEQGGDTQYF. The CDR3 DNA reads as TGCGCCAGCAGCTTGGAGCAGGGAGGAGATACGCAGTATTTT.

The V gene is TRBV12-3 or TRBV12-4, the J gene TRBJ1-2, with D uncertain. The CDR3 covers 13 residues. The germline V and J ends were trimmed by 3 bases and 8 bases, with 13 bases remaining between them. For the CDR3, the DNA is TGTGCCAGCAGTTTTCCTGCCGTCAGGGGCTACACCTTC. This codes for CASSFPAVRGYTF.

Only a few counts were recorded for this clonotype. This rearrangement joins TRBV7-2 to TRBJ1-4; 7 positions agree with TRBD1. V was pared by 5 bases and J by 4 bases, with 7 bases of the junction left unmatched. Per the germline V gene, CDR1 is SGHTA and CDR2 is FQGNSA. This CDR3 region has 15 residues. This CDR3 reads CASSIEGAYNEKLFF. The CDR3 nucleotides are TGTGCCAGCAGCATCGAGGGGGCGTATAATGAAAAACTGTTTTTT.

This clonotype was seen only a few times. The rearrangement links TRBV12-3 or TRBV12-4 to TRBJ2-1; tentative D call: TRBD1 (6 bases). The length of the CDR3 is 14 residues. V was pared by 7 bases and J by 9 bases, with 19 bases between. CDR3 in DNA: TGTGCCAGCAACTCAGGGGTTTCACGGAGTGAGCAGTTCTTC. It translates to CASNSGVSRSEQFF.

This clonotype was recorded once. The V and J genes are TRBV29-1 and TRBJ2-7, with 8 bases matching TRBD1. Trimming at V came to 4 bases and at J to 2 bases, leaving 4 bases not matched to a gene. Germline V lookup: CDR1 SQVTM, CDR2 ANQGSEA. This CDR3 region has 13 residues. In DNA form, the CDR3 reads TGCAGCGTTGGGGACAGGAGTACCTACGAGCAGTACTTC. Its protein product is CSVGDRSTYEQYF.

This clonotype has more than one count but fewer than ten. J is TRBJ2-1 and V is TRBV12-3 or TRBV12-4; D gene uncertain. V lost 4 bases, J lost 6 bases, and 13 bases lay in between. CDR3 length: 14 amino acids. CDR3 amino acids: CASSWGRPLNEQFF. In DNA form, the CDR3 reads TGTGCCAGCAGTTGGGGTAGGCCGCTCAATGAGCAGTTCTTC.